This passage covers 3 T cell receptor beta chains from one sample sequenced in a study of T cells after yellow fever vaccination. Via MiXCR, TCRdb re-called the 5' RACE reads, giving one row per CDR3 protein. The top ten hold over 12% of the sample, which has hundreds of thousands of distinct CDR3 sequences, roughly 12% seen once. This specimen consisted of PBMCs, obtained on the day of the yellow fever booster vaccination. These receptors came from a man aged 30-40 years who received the YFV17D yellow fever vaccine.

The chain joins TRBV12-3 or TRBV12-4 to TRBJ2-3; 10 bases are shared with TRBD2. The CDR3 is 15 residues long. With V trimmed by 8 bases and J by 1 base, 6 bases remained unmatched. For the CDR3, the DNA is TGTGCCAGCGGGGCCGGGACTAGCGGCACAGATACGCAGTATTTT. It encodes CASGAGTSGTDTQYF.

This clonotype has more than one count but fewer than ten. V gene TRBV25-1 combines with J gene TRBJ1-4; TRBD1 matches at 9 bases. The V gene's germline CDR1 is MGHDK and CDR2 SYGVNS. The CDR3 has 17 residues. V dropped 7 bases and J dropped 7; count of bases not matched to a gene: 16. The DNA for the CDR3 is TGTGCCAGCACTCAAGGACAGGGGAGGGCGCCGGGTGAAAAACTGTTTTTT. It is translated as CASTQGQGRAPGEKLFF.

In nucleotides, the CDR3 is TGCAGTGCTAGCCCTCCGAATGAGGGGGTGGGGGAGACCCAGTACTTC. It codes for CSASPPNEGVGETQYF. The chain recombines TRBV20-1 with TRBJ2-5, with D tentatively TRBD1 (6 bases). This CDR3 comprises 16 residues. V lost 3 bases and J lost 5, with 22 bases in between. Germline values: CDR1 DFQATT, CDR2 SNEGSKA (reference sequence).